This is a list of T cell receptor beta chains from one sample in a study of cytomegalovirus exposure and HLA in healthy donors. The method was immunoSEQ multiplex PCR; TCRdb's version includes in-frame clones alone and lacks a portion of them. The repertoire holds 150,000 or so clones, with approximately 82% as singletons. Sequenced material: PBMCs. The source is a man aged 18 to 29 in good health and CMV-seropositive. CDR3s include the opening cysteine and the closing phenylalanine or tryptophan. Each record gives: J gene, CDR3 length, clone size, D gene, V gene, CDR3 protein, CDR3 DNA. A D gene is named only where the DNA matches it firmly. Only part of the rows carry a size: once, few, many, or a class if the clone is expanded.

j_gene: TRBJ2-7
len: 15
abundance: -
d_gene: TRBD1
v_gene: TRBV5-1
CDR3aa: CASSLAQGETYEQYF
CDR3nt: TGCGCCAGCAGCTTGGCACAGGGGGAAACCTACGAGCAGTACTTC

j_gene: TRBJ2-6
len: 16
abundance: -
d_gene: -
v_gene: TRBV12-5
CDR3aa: CASGLLQGSGANVLTF
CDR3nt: TGTGCTAGTGGTTTATTACAGGGCTCTGGGGCCAACGTCCTGACTTTC

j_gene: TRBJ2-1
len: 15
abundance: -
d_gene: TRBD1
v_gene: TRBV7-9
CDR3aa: CASSSSGQGARQQFF
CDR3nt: TGTGCCAGCAGCTCGTCGGGACAGGGGGCTAGGCAGCAGTTCTTC

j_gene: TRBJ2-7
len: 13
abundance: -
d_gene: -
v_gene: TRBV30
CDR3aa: CAWSIGGNYEQYF
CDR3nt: TGTGCCTGGAGTATAGGGGGAAACTACGAGCAGTACTTC

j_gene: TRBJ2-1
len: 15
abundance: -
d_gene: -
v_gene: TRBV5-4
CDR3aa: CASSPSPPLDGIPFF
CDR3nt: TGTGCCAGCAGCCCGTCCCCCCCACTTGACGGGATCCCGTTCTTC

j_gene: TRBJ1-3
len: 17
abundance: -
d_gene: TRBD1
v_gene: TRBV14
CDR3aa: CASSQGTGTGSGNTIYF
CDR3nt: TGTGCCAGCAGCCAAGGCACAGGGACAGGGTCTGGAAACACCATATATTTT

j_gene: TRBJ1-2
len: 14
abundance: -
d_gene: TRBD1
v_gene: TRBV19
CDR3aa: CASSFLRGQGDYTF
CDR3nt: TGTGCCAGTAGTTTCCTCCGAGGACAGGGGGACTACACCTTC

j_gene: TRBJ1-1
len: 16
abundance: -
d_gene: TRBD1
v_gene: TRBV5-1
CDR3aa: CASSLRAGGVGTEAFF
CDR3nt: TGCGCCAGCAGCTTGAGGGCAGGGGGCGTTGGAACTGAAGCTTTCTTT

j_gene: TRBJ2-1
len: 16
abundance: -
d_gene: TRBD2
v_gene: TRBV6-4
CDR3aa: CASGKREGLTYNEQFF
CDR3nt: TGTGCCAGCGGTAAGCGGGAAGGGTTAACCTACAATGAGCAGTTCTTC

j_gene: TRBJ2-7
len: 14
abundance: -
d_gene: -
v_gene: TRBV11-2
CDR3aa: CASSFYGGPYEQYF
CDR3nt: TGTGCCAGCAGCTTTTACGGCGGTCCCTACGAGCAGTACTTC

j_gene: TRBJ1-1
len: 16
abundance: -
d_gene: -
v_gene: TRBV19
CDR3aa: CASSIGAGGRNTEAFF
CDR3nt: TGTGCCAGTAGTATTGGGGCGGGGGGCCGGAACACTGAAGCTTTCTTT

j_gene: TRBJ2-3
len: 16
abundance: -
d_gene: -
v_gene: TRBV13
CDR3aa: CASSLGGEADTDTQYF
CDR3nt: TGTGCCAGCAGCTTGGGTGGGGAAGCGGACACAGATACGCAGTATTTT

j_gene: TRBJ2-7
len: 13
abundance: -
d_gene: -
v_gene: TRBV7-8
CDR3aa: CASSLGVSAEQYF
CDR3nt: TGTGCCAGCAGCTTAGGAGTTAGCGCCGAGCAGTACTTC

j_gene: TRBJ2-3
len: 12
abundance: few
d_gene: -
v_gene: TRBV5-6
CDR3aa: CASSFRTDTQYF
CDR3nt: TGTGCCAGCAGCTTCCGGACAGATACGCAGTATTTT

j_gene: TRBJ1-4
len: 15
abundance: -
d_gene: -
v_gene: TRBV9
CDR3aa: CASSAPTGGNEKLFF
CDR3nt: TGTGCCAGCAGCGCCCCGACAGGTGGTAATGAAAAACTGTTTTTT

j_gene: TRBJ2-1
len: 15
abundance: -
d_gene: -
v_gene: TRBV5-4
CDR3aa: CASSQTSGEGERKFF
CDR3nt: TGTGCCAGCAGCCAGACGAGTGGGGAGGGGGAAAGGAAGTTCTTC

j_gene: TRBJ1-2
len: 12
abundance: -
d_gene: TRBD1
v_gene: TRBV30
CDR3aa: CAWDRGDYGYTF
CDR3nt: TGTGCCTGGGACAGGGGGGACTATGGCTACACCTTC